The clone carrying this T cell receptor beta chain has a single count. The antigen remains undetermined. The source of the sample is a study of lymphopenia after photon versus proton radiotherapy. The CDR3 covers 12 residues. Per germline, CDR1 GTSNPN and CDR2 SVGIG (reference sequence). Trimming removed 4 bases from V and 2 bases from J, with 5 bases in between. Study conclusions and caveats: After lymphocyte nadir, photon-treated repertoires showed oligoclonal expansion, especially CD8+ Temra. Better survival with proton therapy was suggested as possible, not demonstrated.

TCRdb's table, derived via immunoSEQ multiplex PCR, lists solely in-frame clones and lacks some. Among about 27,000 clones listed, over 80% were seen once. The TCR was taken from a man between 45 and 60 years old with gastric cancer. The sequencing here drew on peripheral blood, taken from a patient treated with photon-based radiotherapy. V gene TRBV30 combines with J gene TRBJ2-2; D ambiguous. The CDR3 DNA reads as TGTGCCTGGAAGGGAAACACCGGGGAGCTGTTTTTT. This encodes CAWKGNTGELFF.